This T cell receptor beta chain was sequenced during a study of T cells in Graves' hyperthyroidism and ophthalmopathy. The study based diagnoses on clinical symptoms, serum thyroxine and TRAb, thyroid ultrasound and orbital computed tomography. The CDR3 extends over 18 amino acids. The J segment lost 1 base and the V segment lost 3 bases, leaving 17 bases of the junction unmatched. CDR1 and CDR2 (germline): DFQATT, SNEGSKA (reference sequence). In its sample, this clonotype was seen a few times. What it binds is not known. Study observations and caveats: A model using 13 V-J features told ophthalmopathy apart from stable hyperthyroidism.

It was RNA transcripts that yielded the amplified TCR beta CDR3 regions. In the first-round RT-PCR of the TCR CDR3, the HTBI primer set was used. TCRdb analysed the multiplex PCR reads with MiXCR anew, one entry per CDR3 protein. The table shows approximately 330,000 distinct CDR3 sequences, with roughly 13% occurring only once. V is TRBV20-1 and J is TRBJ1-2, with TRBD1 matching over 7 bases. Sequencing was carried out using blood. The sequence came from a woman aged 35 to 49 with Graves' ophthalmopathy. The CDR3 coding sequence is TGCAGTGCTAGTTCCGGACAGGCGACTAGCCCTCTTAACTATGGCTACACCTTC. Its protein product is CSASSGQATSPLNYGYTF.